The following is a TCR beta chain sequence with its context. This sample was included in a study of technical replicates of blood from a handful of donors. The CDR3 sequence is 13 residues long. Germline CDR1 SNHLY, CDR2 FYNNEI. The germline V and J ends were trimmed by 6 bases and 1 base, with 9 bases remaining between them. This table comes from immunoSEQ multiplex PCR, and its TCRdb copy is limited to in-frame clones, with some not included. This sample has tens of thousands of clones, with approximately 94% found just once. Sequenced: T cells isolated from PBMCs. V is TRBV2 and J is TRBJ1-1; maybe TRBD1 (5 bases). This sequence was found in a human donor in good health. Here the CDR3 DNA reads TGTGCCAGCAGCAGGGCCTGGAACACTGAAGCTTTCTTT. It yields the protein CASSRAWNTEAFF. The variable domain in full, with the rest retrieved from reference TRBV2 and TRBJ1-1, is EPEVTQTPSHQVTQMGQEVILRCVPISNHLYFYWYRQILGQKVEFLVSFYNNEISEKSEIFDDQFSVERPDGSNFTLKIRSTKLEDSAMYFCASSRAWNTEAFFGQGTRLTVV.